This note documents a single TCR beta chain sequence. This entry comes from a study of CD8 T cells in Susac syndrome. With random hexamers, about 0.5 to 1 ug RNA was reverse transcribed. immunoSEQ multiplex PCR amplified TCR beta CDR3 across 54 Vbeta, 13 Jbeta. TCRdb processed the immunoSEQ multiplex PCR reads anew with MiXCR; each CDR3 protein has one entry. The table lists around 160,000 distinct CDR3 sequences, around 94% of them singletons. From blood CD8+ and CD4+ T cells, TCR beta sequences were generated. Healthy donors acted as controls, with matching for age and sex. TEMRA cells were FACS-enriched, while CD8+ and CD4+ T cells were negatively isolated. Sample: CD4+ T cells from PBMCs. The source of this sequence is a human donor in good health.

CDR3 bases: TGTGCCAGCAGGAGGACGAGGGGCGAGACCCAGTACTTC. Translating gives CASRRTRGETQYF. The rearrangement links TRBV12-3 or TRBV12-4 to TRBJ2-5; tentatively, D is TRBD1 or TRBD2 (5 bases each). V was pared by 6 bases and J by 5 bases, with 13 bases between. The CDR3 is 13 residues long.